The entry below gives a single TCR beta chain sequence along with its context. The sample originates from a study of response to subunit inactivated influenza vaccine. One entry per CDR3 protein results from TCRdb running MiXCR on the RT-PCR reads. The sample has some 570,000 distinct CDR3 sequences, about 11% seen once. The V gene end was trimmed by 5 bases and the J gene end by 3 bases; junction bases not matched to a gene: 11. CDR1 SNHLY and CDR2 FYNNEI come from the germline V gene. This CDR3 is 16 amino acids long. These same data were also listed under a study on T cells expressing NK-cell markers. This second study notes: The authors made TCR beta cDNA libraries by 5'RACE template switching. This switching added a universal primer site and UMIs. Sorted CD3+CD56+NKG2C+, CD3+CD56+NKG2C- and CD3+CD56-NKG2C+ T-cell subsets were beta-chain profiled. In the group of eight sequenced donors, seven were HCMV-seropositive and one was seronegative. NKG2C+ dominant clonotype frequencies in six donors were roughly 1.0-7.0% of CD8+ T cells.

This sequence originates from a man in his fifties or sixties who received an inactivated influenza vaccine. Specimen: PBMCs from blood, collected on the day of vaccination. J is TRBJ2-7 and V is TRBV2; TRBD1 agrees at 9 bases. The CDR3 bases are TGTGCCAGCAGTAAGACTCCGGGACAGGGCTTCTACGAGCAGTACTTC. Translated, it gives CASSKTPGQGFYEQYF.